The 9 T cell receptor beta chains presented below share a single source sample, sequenced in a study of shared clonotypes between healthy human individuals. Repertoires were generated with immunoSEQ multiplex PCR, while TCRdb's copy carries only in-frame clones and drops some. The sample holds about 980,000 clones, 60% to 85% seen once. Sequenced sample: memory CD4+ T cells sorted from blood. This sample's subset: CD45RA-negative fraction. The receptors were gathered from a man younger than 35 in good health.

The genes are TRBV7-2 and TRBJ2-3; 8 nucleotides line up with TRBD2. The CDR3 is made up of 15 amino acids. Germline CDR1 reads SGHTA; CDR2 reads FQGNSA. V shed 5 bases, J shed 0 bases, and the junction held 4 bases outside the gene matches. In DNA form, the CDR3 reads TGTGCCAGCAGCCCCGGGACTAGGAGCACAGATACGCAGTATTTT. As protein: CASSPGTRSTDTQYF.

J is TRBJ1-4 and V is TRBV6-6, with D possibly matching TRBD1 (5 bases). The CDR3 is 15 amino acids. The V gene lost 5 bases and the J gene lost 10 bases, with 20 bases spanning the gap. Germline CDR1 reads MNHNY; CDR2 reads SVGAGI (reference sequence). The CDR3 DNA follows: TGTGCCAGCAGTCCAACGGGGGAGGGGCAGGGAAAACTGTTTTTT. This gives the protein CASSPTGEGQGKLFF.

About this clone itself: The sample holds other DNA sequences that translate to the same CDR3. J is TRBJ2-2 and V is TRBV10-3; no definite D call. The CDR3 totals 15 residues. The germline V and J ends were trimmed by 6 bases and 0 bases, with 11 bases remaining between them. Germline CDR1 ENHRY, CDR2 SYGVKD. DNA of the CDR3: TGTGCCATCAGCTTTGGCGGAGCGAACACCGGGGAGCTGTTTTTT. Its translation: CAISFGGANTGELFF.

The chain is built from TRBV7-9 and TRBJ1-3; D call uncertain. The V gene lost 0 bases and the J gene lost 2 bases, with 5 bases spanning the gap. CDR3 length equals 14 residues. Germline CDR1 is SEHNR and CDR2 is FQNEAQ (reference sequence). CDR3 sequence (DNA): TGTGCCAGCAGCTTAGCTTCCCCTGGAAACACCATATATTTT. It codes for CASSLASPGNTIYF. The full variable domain, with the rest looked up from reference TRBV7-9 and TRBJ1-3, is DTGVSQNPRHKITKRGQNVTFRCDPISEHNRLYWYRQTLGQGPEFLTYFQNEAQLEKSRLLSDRFSAERPKGSFSTLEIQRTEQGDSAMYLCASSLASPGNTIYFGEGSWLTVV.

V is TRBV19 and J is TRBJ1-5; maybe TRBD1 (6 bases). Germline CDR1 and CDR2: LNHDA and SQIVND (reference sequence). The ends were cut back, 5 bases at V and 0 bases at J, with 17 bases in the middle. This CDR3 has 17 residues. CDR3 coding DNA: TGTGCCAGTAGTCCCAATACAGGGTCTTTTAGCAATCAGCCCCAGCATTTT. Translating it yields CASSPNTGSFSNQPQHF.

Details on this clone: The identical CDR3 is also encoded by other nucleotide sequences in the sample. V gene TRBV2 combines with J gene TRBJ1-1; 7 nucleotides align to TRBD1. Germline CDR1 is SNHLY and CDR2 is FYNNEI. J lost 4 bases, V lost 4 bases, and 3 bases had no gene match. The CDR3 is 13 residues long. This chain's CDR3 is CASSGQGPTEAFF. The CDR3 nucleotides read TGTGCCAGCAGTGGACAGGGCCCCACTGAAGCTTTCTTT.

The chain combines TRBV28 with TRBJ1-1; no definite D call. This CDR3 region has 14 residues. Germline assignment: CDR1 MDHEN and CDR2 SYDVKM. Trimming stripped 8 bases from V and 1 base from J, with 14 bases between. The CDR3 is CASQGSGGNTEAFF. The CDR3 bases are TGTGCCAGCCAAGGATCAGGCGGGAACACTGAAGCTTTCTTT.

J is TRBJ1-2 and V is TRBV19; 10 bases map to TRBD1. The germline V gene has CDR1 LNHDA and CDR2 SQIVND (reference sequence). The CDR3 consists of 14 residues. The junction had 5 bases not matched to a gene; V was cut back by 5 bases and J by 5 bases. CDR3 sequence: CASSPDRGVYGYTF. The CDR3 DNA reads TGTGCCAGTAGTCCGGACAGGGGGGTTTATGGCTACACCTTC. The full variable domain, in which reference TRBV19 and TRBJ1-2 provide the parts outside the CDR3, is DGGITQSPKYLFRKEGQNVTLSCEQNLNHDAMYWYRQDPGQGLRLIYYSQIVNDFQKGDIAEGYSVSREKKESFPLTVTSAQKNPTAFYLCASSPDRGVYGYTFGSGTRLTVV.

The chain employs TRBV19 and TRBJ1-5; maybe TRBD1 (6 bases). The CDR3 sequence is 13 residues long. The V end lost 10 bases, the J end lost 4 bases, and 14 bases lay between the germline ends. Germline CDR1 LNHDA, CDR2 SQIVND (reference sequence). The CDR3 DNA is TGTGCCACCAACAGGGTACATAATCAGCCCCAGCATTTT. Amino acids: CATNRVHNQPQHF.